The clone carrying this TCR beta chain was seen a handful of times. These data belong to a study of cytomegalovirus exposure and HLA in healthy donors. PCR amplification relied on 60 Vbeta primers (plus 13 Jbeta primers). Per the authors' pipeline: The authors later counted roughly 79 million unique TCR beta chains, roughly 11 million of them shared. Method: immunoSEQ multiplex PCR; TCRdb's copy keeps in-frame clones and lacks some. V, J and clone size are those of that table, while D and trimming were read from the DNA. The sample holds 150,000 to 200,000 clones, about 12% seen once. Germline V gives CDR1 MDHEN, CDR2 SYDVKM. J was trimmed by 7 bases and V by 7 bases; bases with no gene match: 8. The CDR3 extends over 14 amino acids.

This chain connects TRBV28 to TRBJ1-4; 8 bases are a match to TRBD1. The source material was PBMCs. The receptor comes from a man aged 45-65 years in good health and CMV-seropositive. The CDR3 here is CASNKDREGEKLFF. For the CDR3, the DNA is TGTGCCAGCAATAAGGACAGGGAGGGTGAAAAACTGTTTTTT.